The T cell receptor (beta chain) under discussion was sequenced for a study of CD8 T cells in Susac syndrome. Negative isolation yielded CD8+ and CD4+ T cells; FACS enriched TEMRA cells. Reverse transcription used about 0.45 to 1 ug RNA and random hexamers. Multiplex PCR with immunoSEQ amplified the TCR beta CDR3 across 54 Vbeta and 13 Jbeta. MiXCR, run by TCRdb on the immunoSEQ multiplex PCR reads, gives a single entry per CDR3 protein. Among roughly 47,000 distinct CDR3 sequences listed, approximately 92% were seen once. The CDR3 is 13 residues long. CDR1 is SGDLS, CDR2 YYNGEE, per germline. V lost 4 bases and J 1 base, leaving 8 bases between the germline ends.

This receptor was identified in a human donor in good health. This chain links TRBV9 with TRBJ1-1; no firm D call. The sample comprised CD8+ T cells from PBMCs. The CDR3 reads CASSSLRNTEAFF. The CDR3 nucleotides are TGTGCCAGCAGCTCCCTCCGGAACACTGAAGCTTTCTTT. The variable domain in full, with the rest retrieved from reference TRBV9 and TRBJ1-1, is DSGVTQTPKHLITATGQRVTLRCSPRSGDLSVYWYQQSLDQGLQFLIQYYNGEERAKGNILERFSAQQFPDLHSELNLSSLELGDSALYFCASSSLRNTEAFFGQGTRLTVV.